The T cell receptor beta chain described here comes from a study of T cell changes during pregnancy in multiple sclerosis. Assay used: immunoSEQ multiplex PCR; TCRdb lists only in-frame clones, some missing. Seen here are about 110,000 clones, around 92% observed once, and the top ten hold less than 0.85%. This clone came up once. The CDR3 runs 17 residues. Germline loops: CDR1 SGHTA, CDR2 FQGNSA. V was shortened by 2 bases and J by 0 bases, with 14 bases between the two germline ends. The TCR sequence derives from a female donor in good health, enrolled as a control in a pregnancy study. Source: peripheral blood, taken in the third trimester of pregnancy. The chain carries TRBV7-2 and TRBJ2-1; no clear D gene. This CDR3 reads CASSLLVAPSSYNEQFF. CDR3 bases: TGTGCCAGCAGCTTATTAGTTGCGCCGAGCTCCTACAATGAGCAGTTCTTC.